The T cell receptor (beta chain) described here comes from a study of identical twins (dated by TCRdb to 2016 to 2017). With respect to the entire study: To test whether fetal clonotypes persist, this study deep-sequenced TCR alpha and beta repertoires from monozygotic twins, from unrelated adults of various ages, and from cord blood. Replicate twin experiments were performed at different times using different library preparation protocols to rule out contamination.

All donors were healthy Caucasians. The twin cohort consisted of three pairs of female monozygotic twins, all aged roughly 18 to 30 years. Peripheral blood mononuclear cells were the source from which RNA for the TCR libraries was isolated. Points on this clonotype: It has no known antigen specificity. Nothing much larger sits one base from this clone, and base qualities are not available.

Per the germline V gene, SGDLS is the CDR1 and YYNGEE is the CDR2. The CDR3 numbers 16 residues from cysteine through phenylalanine. Only the CDR3 region is kept as DNA, spanning 48 bases read in frame from base 1. The V end loses 0 bases and the J end loses 1 base, and a stretch of 14 bases separates them. The paper as a whole reports these results and caveats: Out-of-frame TCR alpha sequences shared between twins showed an excess of low generation-probability sequences compared with coincidental sharing between unrelated individuals. In monozygotic twins, recombination models systematically underestimated out-of-frame TCR alpha sharing, but the models matched the sharing seen between unrelated individuals. Invariant T cells such as MAIT and iNKT could partly confound zero-insertion analyses, though diverse VJ usage argued against this for most clonotypes. Because the same donors could not be followed over many years, the conclusions relied on cross-sectional statistical analysis. In beta out-of-frame sequences, excess twin sharing was weaker, because having fewer shared sequences lowered the signal-to-noise ratio. Fewer insertions were carried by abundant cord blood beta clonotypes, a similar but weaker trend appeared in young adult naive repertoires, and no such trend appeared in memory repertoires.

Library prep was done by 5' RACE. TCRdb names Illumina HiSeq 2000 as the instrument used. Template switching added a universal primer binding site, and the final cDNA carried a unique molecular identifier that allowed TCR cDNA molecules to be counted accurately. Specific primers in the conserved constant-segment region were used to synthesize first-strand cDNA for the TCR alpha and beta chains. To control for contamination, every cDNA library was double barcoded, receiving both a SMART-Mk sample barcode and Illumina barcodes. TruSeq adapter sequences, together with Illumina sample barcodes, were added in two successive PCR steps. TCR alpha and beta cDNA libraries were sequenced on the Illumina HiSeq platform with custom primers. The authors' analysis ran thus. Unique molecular identifiers were extracted from raw reads with MiGEC, and CDR3 positions were determined with MiXCR. For each individual, recombination models were inferred using an EM algorithm with the repgenHMM and IGoR tools. Shared clonotypes were analyzed with the tcR package in R, and sharing was normalized by the product of cloneset sizes. Out-of-frame nonproductive sequences were analyzed to study raw recombination free of thymic and clonal selection effects. TCRdb cleaned the public reads at Q25 with fastp, built clones with MiXCR and kept in-frame beta chains. When rows share a CDR3 protein, they turn into one entry using the most common DNA and genes. The V and J calls and clone size are TCRdb's, not the authors'. This sample holds hundreds of thousands of distinct CDR3 sequences; under 9% were observed only once. 0.75% to 1% of the sample belongs to the ten largest clones.

The same data also contributed to another study, on yellow fever vaccine responses in identical twins. The second study reports: According to the authors, in identical twins the way T cells responded to vaccination appeared partly convergent and partly personalized. In identical twins, the study followed T cell clones that responded to the vaccine with precision.

Source material: PBMCs. Rearrangement joined TRBV9 to TRBJ2-7; possibly the D gene is TRBD1, per 6 matching bases. This receptor was identified in a woman aged 18-35 years in good health. The nucleotides are TGTGCCAGCAGCGTAGGGAACAGGGCCCGGTCCTACGAGCAGTACTTC. Its amino acids are CASSVGNRARSYEQYF.